This is a list of T cell receptor beta chains from one sample in a study of vaccination effects on CD4 cells after COVID-19. Their cognate antigens are unknown. The method was immunoSEQ multiplex PCR; TCRdb's version includes in-frame clones alone and lacks a portion of them. The sample carries 30,000 or so clones, more than 60% recorded once. This sample comprised CD4+ T cells from PBMCs cultured with HCoV-NL63 spike peptides, obtained after COVID-19 vaccination. All receptors come from a human donor who received a COVID-19 vaccine. CDR3s include the opening cysteine and the closing phenylalanine or tryptophan. D genes are given only for firm matches. Not all rows give a size; the values are once, few, many and, for expanded clones, a class.

>few|TRBD2|TRBJ2-7|TRBV7-6
TGTGCCAGCAGCCAATCCTTAGCGGGCGCTAACGAGCAGTACTTC
CASSQSLAGANEQYF
>NA|TRBD2|TRBJ2-3|TRBV29-1
TGCAGCGTTTCGCTAGCGGGAGGGACGACAGATACGCAGTATTTT
CSVSLAGGTTDTQYF
>NA|NA|TRBJ1-6|TRBV30
TGTGCCTGGAACCCGGGGAGGCGGGCCCGTTCGGATTCACCCCTCCACTTT
CAWNPGRRARSDSPLHF
>once|TRBD1|TRBJ1-5|TRBV27
TGTGCCAGCAGTTTATCGGCAACAGGGGGTACAAGCAATCAGCCCCAGCATTTT
CASSLSATGGTSNQPQHF
>NA|TRBD1|TRBJ2-2|TRBV2
TGTGCCAGCAGTCAGGAGACAGGGGCCGGGGAGCTGTTTTTT
CASSQETGAGELFF
>NA|TRBD1|TRBJ2-4|TRBV6-1
TGTGCCAGCAGTGAACGACAGGGGCTAGCCAAAAACATTCAGTACTTC
CASSERQGLAKNIQYF
>NA|NA|TRBJ1-1|TRBV3-1/TRBV3-2
TGTGCCAGCAGCCCTTACCTAACAGGTGAAGCTTTCTTT
CASSPYLTGEAFF
>NA|NA|TRBJ2-7|TRBV7-8
TGTGCCAGCAGCCGCGTCCAGGGCTACGAGCAGTACTTC
CASSRVQGYEQYF
>NA|TRBD1|TRBJ2-7|TRBV18
TGTGCCAGCTCACCCGACAGGGGGCCCAACGAGCAGTACTTC
CASSPDRGPNEQYF
>NA|TRBD1|TRBJ1-1|TRBV6-5
TGTGCCACCCGACAGGGGAGCGTTTATGAAGCTTTCTTT
CATRQGSVYEAFF